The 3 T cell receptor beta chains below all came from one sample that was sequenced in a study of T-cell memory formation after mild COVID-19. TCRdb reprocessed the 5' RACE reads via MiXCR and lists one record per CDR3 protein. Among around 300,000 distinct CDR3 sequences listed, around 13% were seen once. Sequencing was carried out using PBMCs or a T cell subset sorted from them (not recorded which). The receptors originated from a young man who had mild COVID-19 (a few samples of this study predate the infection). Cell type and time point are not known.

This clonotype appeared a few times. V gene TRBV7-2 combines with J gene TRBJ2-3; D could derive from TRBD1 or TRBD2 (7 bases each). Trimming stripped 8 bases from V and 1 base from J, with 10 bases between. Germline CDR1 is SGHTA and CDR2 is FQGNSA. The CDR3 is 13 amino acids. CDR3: CASQGGRTDTQYF. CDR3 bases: TGTGCCAGCCAGGGGGGGCGCACAGATACGCAGTATTTT.

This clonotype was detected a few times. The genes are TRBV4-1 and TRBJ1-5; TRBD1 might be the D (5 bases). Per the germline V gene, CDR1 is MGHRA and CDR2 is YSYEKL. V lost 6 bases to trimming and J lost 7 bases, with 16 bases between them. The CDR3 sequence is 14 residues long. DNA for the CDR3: TGCGCCAGCAGATCCGTTGGGGGAGGCCAGCCCCAGCATTTT. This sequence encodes CASRSVGGGQPQHF.

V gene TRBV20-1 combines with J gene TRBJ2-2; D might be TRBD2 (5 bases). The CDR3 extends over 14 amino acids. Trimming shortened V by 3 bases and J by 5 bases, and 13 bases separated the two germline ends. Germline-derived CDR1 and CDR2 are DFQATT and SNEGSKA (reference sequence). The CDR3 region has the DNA TGCAGTGCTAGTAACAGCGGCGGGACCGGGGAGCTGTTTTTT. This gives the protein CSASNSGGTGELFF.